The subject of this entry is one TCR beta chain. This entry comes from a study of blood T cell repertoires in COVID-19. About the research overall: The study drew acute and convalescent COVID-19 samples from the United States, Italy and Spain. T cells, B-cell-depleted T cells, or PBMCs supplied cDNA or gDNA.

Some clones are missing from TCRdb's copy, which holds only in-frame ones; the method was immunoSEQ multiplex PCR. The data hold roughly 71,000 clones, with around 82% observed a single time. Source material: peripheral blood. The clonotype originates from a man aged 45-60 years with active COVID-19.

This CDR3 is CASSLEQGAPLHF. CDR3 in DNA: TGTGCCAGCAGCTTAGAACAGGGTGCACCCCTCCACTTT. This rearrangement joins TRBV7-8 to TRBJ1-6; tentative D call: TRBD1 (6 bases). Germline values: CDR1 SGHVS, CDR2 FQNEAQ. The CDR3 consists of 13 residues. V gave up 1 base and J gave up 11 bases, with 9 bases separating them.